A selection of T cell receptor beta chains follows, all from one sample in a study of blood T cell repertoires in COVID-19. Assay used: immunoSEQ multiplex PCR; TCRdb lists only in-frame clones, some missing. The sample consists of under 65,000 clones, roughly nine tenths of them appearing once. The sample taken for sequencing was peripheral blood. The source is a woman of 80 years or more with COVID-19, enrolled during active disease. Both conserved end residues are part of each CDR3. A D gene is named only where the DNA matches it firmly. Rows give clone size only sometimes, using once, few, many, or a class for an expanded clone.

V gene	clone size	J gene	D gene	CDR3 protein	CDR3 DNA
TRBV6-2/TRBV6-3	-	TRBJ1-5	TRBD1	CASSYPGTGMYSNQPQHF	TGTGCCAGCAGTTACCCCGGGACAGGGATGTATAGCAATCAGCCCCAGCATTTT
TRBV5-4	-	TRBJ2-3	-	CASSLGGGYSTDTQYF	TGTGCCAGCAGCTTGGGCGGCGGGTACAGCACAGATACGCAGTATTTT
TRBV7-8	-	TRBJ1-1	-	CASSRSRDTNTEAFF	TGTGCCAGCAGCCGAAGCCGGGACACTAACACTGAAGCTTTCTTT
TRBV7-9	once	TRBJ2-5	-	CASSFSETQYF	TGTGCCAGCAGCTTCTCGGAGACCCAGTACTTC
TRBV5-1	-	TRBJ1-4	-	CASSLASTDNEKLFF	TGCGCCAGCAGCTTGGCCTCGACAGATAATGAAAAACTGTTTTTT
TRBV27	-	TRBJ1-1	-	CAPSNTEAFF	TGTGCCCCCTCCAACACTGAAGCTTTCTTT
TRBV12-5	-	TRBJ2-4	TRBD2	CASALGGVAKNIQYF	TGTGCTAGTGCCCTGGGAGGGGTAGCCAAAAACATTCAGTACTTC
TRBV16	-	TRBJ1-2	TRBD1	CASSRNTGTGVSGYTF	TGTGCCAGCAGCCGAAATACCGGGACAGGGGTTTCTGGCTACACCTTC
TRBV9	-	TRBJ2-7	TRBD2	CASSVGGGAYEQYF	TGTGCCAGCAGCGTAGGTGGGGGGGCCTACGAGCAGTACTTC
TRBV19	few	TRBJ1-5	-	CATSTGNQPQHF	TGTGCCACTTCGACAGGCAATCAGCCCCAGCATTTT
TRBV19	-	TRBJ1-2	TRBD1	CASYGQVFYGYTF	TGTGCCAGCTACGGACAGGTCTTCTATGGCTACACCTTC
TRBV20-1	-	TRBJ1-1	-	CSASRQPTEAFF	TGCAGTGCTAGTCGACAGCCAACTGAAGCTTTCTTT
TRBV6-2/TRBV6-3	few	TRBJ1-6	TRBD1	CASSALDRGNNSPLHF	TGTGCCAGCAGTGCCTTAGACAGGGGTAATAATTCACCCCTCCACTTT
TRBV29-1	-	TRBJ1-1	-	CSGEHGMNTEAFF	TGCAGCGGGGAGCATGGGATGAACACTGAAGCTTTCTTT
TRBV5-1	-	TRBJ2-5	TRBD1	CASSLTGGNLRETQYF	TGCGCCAGCAGCTTGACAGGGGGCAATTTGCGAGAGACCCAGTACTTC
TRBV19	-	TRBJ1-1	-	CASSGRTEAFF	TGTGCCAGTAGTGGTCGGACTGAAGCTTTCTTT
TRBV19	once	TRBJ2-6	-	CASSQSGANVLTF	TGTGCCAGTAGTCAATCTGGGGCCAACGTCCTGACTTTC
TRBV3-1/TRBV3-2	-	TRBJ1-2	TRBD1	CASSQGTGIGYTF	TGTGCCAGCAGTCAAGGGACAGGGATAGGCTACACCTTC
TRBV19	few	TRBJ2-4	TRBD2	CASSRRGGSKNIQYF	TGTGCCAGTAGCCGTCGGGGGGGATCCAAAAACATTCAGTACTTC
TRBV23-1	-	TRBJ1-2	-	CASNVRAYGYTF	TGCGCCAGCAATGTCAGGGCCTATGGCTACACCTTC
TRBV15	-	TRBJ2-3	TRBD2	CATSRDRGGTDTQYF	TGTGCCACCAGCAGAGACCGGGGGGGCACAGATACGCAGTATTTT
TRBV7-9	once	TRBJ2-3	TRBD1	CASSLDRDGADTQYF	TGTGCCAGCAGCCTTGACAGGGACGGCGCAGATACGCAGTATTTT
TRBV3-1/TRBV3-2	-	TRBJ1-6	TRBD1	CASNKLQGASPLHF	TGTGCCAGCAATAAACTGCAGGGGGCTTCACCCCTCCACTTT
TRBV19	-	TRBJ1-6	TRBD1	CANIKTTDRVNSPLHF	TGTGCCAACATAAAAACAACGGACAGGGTCAATTCACCCCTCCACTTT
TRBV6-6	-	TRBJ1-4	TRBD1	CASSSRTGNEKLFF	TGTGCCAGCAGCAGCCGGACAGGGAATGAAAAACTGTTTTTT
TRBV6-1	-	TRBJ1-2	TRBD1	CASSEGGTGVGGYTF	TGTGCCAGCAGTGAAGGTGGGACAGGGGTAGGTGGCTACACCTTC
TRBV20-1	-	TRBJ2-1	TRBD2	CSASGLAGLSYNEQFF	TGCAGTGCTAGTGGACTAGCGGGACTTAGCTACAATGAGCAGTTCTTC
TRBV25-1	-	TRBJ1-6	-	CASKHGGHQFHLHF	TGTGCCAGCAAACATGGGGGACACCAATTCCACCTCCACTTT
TRBV6-1	-	TRBJ2-7	-	CASSDRLYEQYF	TGTGCCAGCAGTGACAGATTATACGAGCAGTACTTC
TRBV29-1	-	TRBJ2-1	-	CSGGVGGREFF	TGCAGCGGTGGGGTAGGAGGTCGGGAGTTCTTC
TRBV16	-	TRBJ2-3	-	CASSQVGGRADTQYF	TGTGCCAGCAGCCAGGTCGGCGGGCGCGCAGATACGCAGTATTTT
TRBV18	-	TRBJ1-6	-	CASSTEGSYNSPLHF	TGTGCCAGCTCAACGGAGGGCTCCTATAATTCACCCCTCCACTTT
TRBV6-5	once	TRBJ1-2	-	CASSYAAGGENTF	TGTGCCAGCAGCTACGCCGCGGGGGGGGAAAACACCTTC
TRBV11-3	-	TRBJ2-7	TRBD1	CASSLDGTGESEQYF	TGTGCCAGCAGCTTAGATGGGACAGGGGAATCCGAGCAGTACTTC
TRBV12-5	-	TRBJ1-5	-	CASGFLWEGRNQPQHF	TGTGCTAGTGGTTTCCTCTGGGAGGGGAGGAATCAGCCCCAGCATTTT
TRBV7-9	once	TRBJ1-1	-	CASSYGGNTEAFF	TGTGCCAGCAGCTACGGGGGTAACACTGAAGCTTTCTTT
TRBV4-2	-	TRBJ2-5	TRBD2	CASSQRLAGGNQETQYF	TGTGCCAGCAGCCAAAGGCTAGCGGGGGGTAACCAAGAGACCCAGTACTTC
TRBV5-1	-	TRBJ1-3	TRBD1	CASSPGQDRNTIYF	TGCGCCAGCAGCCCGGGACAGGACAGAAACACCATATATTTT
TRBV6-5	-	TRBJ1-5	-	CASSYRQSNQPQHF	TGTGCCAGCAGTTACCGACAGAGCAATCAGCCCCAGCATTTT
TRBV10-3	-	TRBJ1-1	TRBD1	CAIRDRGENTEAFF	TGTGCCATCAGGGACAGGGGCGAGAACACTGAAGCTTTCTTT
TRBV29-1	-	TRBJ1-6	-	CSIAEGVGSPLHF	TGCAGCATTGCAGAAGGAGTAGGTTCACCCCTCCACTTT
TRBV19	-	TRBJ1-1	TRBD1	CASRKGQSNTEAFF	TGTGCCAGTAGGAAGGGACAGTCGAACACTGAAGCTTTCTTT
TRBV2	-	TRBJ2-3	TRBD2	CASSPQTSGGTDTQYF	TGTGCCAGCAGTCCCCAAACTAGCGGGGGGACAGATACGCAGTATTTT
TRBV6-6	-	TRBJ2-1	-	CASSYGPYGSYNEQFF	TGTGCCAGCAGTTACGGGCCATACGGCTCCTACAATGAGCAGTTCTTC
TRBV30	-	TRBJ2-1	TRBD2	CAWSGGGRSHNEQFF	TGTGCCTGGAGTGGGGGCGGGAGGAGTCACAATGAGCAGTTCTTC
TRBV11-3	-	TRBJ1-3	-	CASSRDSFSGNTIYF	TGTGCCAGCAGCCGTGACAGCTTCTCTGGAAACACCATATATTTT
TRBV5-4	-	TRBJ1-1	-	CASSGAGPSTEAFF	TGTGCCAGCTCTGGGGCGGGGCCGAGCACTGAAGCTTTCTTT